A selection of T cell receptor beta chains follows, all from one sample in a study of T cells after posttransplantation cyclophosphamide. Assay: immunoSEQ multiplex PCR; the TCRdb copy retains only in-frame clones and omits some. The sample comprises 15,000 to 20,000 clones, approximately 81% of which are singletons, and approximately 3% rests with the top ten. The material was PBMCs, obtained roughly 470 days after allogeneic stem cell transplant with calcineurin inhibitor and methotrexate. These receptors all stem from a male patient between 25 and 39 years old who received an allogeneic stem cell transplant from an unrelated donor, was CMV-positive, and had acute and chronic GVHD. Some T cells may be the graft donor's. Both conserved end residues are part of each CDR3. Each record gives: V gene, J gene, CDR3 protein.

v_gene: TRBV6-6
j_gene: TRBJ1-4
CDR3aa: CASSYGGLRTDEKLFF

v_gene: TRBV13
j_gene: TRBJ1-4
CDR3aa: CASSSGTGPNEKLFF

v_gene: TRBV14
j_gene: TRBJ2-5
CDR3aa: CASSPEGGYQETQYF

v_gene: TRBV7-2
j_gene: TRBJ1-5
CDR3aa: CASSLLDRRYQPQHF

v_gene: TRBV11-3
j_gene: TRBJ1-5
CDR3aa: CASSLVGRSNQPQHF

v_gene: TRBV7-9
j_gene: TRBJ2-7
CDR3aa: CASNSALGISYEQYF

v_gene: TRBV4-3
j_gene: TRBJ1-3
CDR3aa: CASSQGQGTGNTIYF

v_gene: TRBV4-2
j_gene: TRBJ2-1
CDR3aa: CASSQTLAGSYNEQFF

v_gene: TRBV30
j_gene: TRBJ1-4
CDR3aa: CAWSVPRTDVEKLFF

v_gene: TRBV10-2
j_gene: TRBJ1-2
CDR3aa: CASSSPGQGKDGYTF

v_gene: TRBV7-8
j_gene: TRBJ2-4
CDR3aa: CASSLEPAGGRRENIQYF

v_gene: TRBV9
j_gene: TRBJ2-1
CDR3aa: CASSVGPGATNEQFF

v_gene: TRBV11-2
j_gene: TRBJ2-7
CDR3aa: CASSPETSISYEQYF

v_gene: TRBV27
j_gene: TRBJ1-4
CDR3aa: CASGPTGAGEKLFF

v_gene: TRBV6-5
j_gene: TRBJ2-1
CDR3aa: CASSYSPRDNEQFF

v_gene: TRBV19
j_gene: TRBJ1-5
CDR3aa: CASTPRTGGQPQHF

v_gene: TRBV19
j_gene: TRBJ2-4
CDR3aa: CASTPSSSAKNIQYF

v_gene: TRBV7-3
j_gene: TRBJ2-3
CDR3aa: CASSLRTSGSTDTQYF

v_gene: TRBV7-2
j_gene: TRBJ1-2
CDR3aa: CASSLSGGYTF

v_gene: TRBV7-8
j_gene: TRBJ2-3
CDR3aa: CASTPAGGEGDTQYF

v_gene: TRBV5-1
j_gene: TRBJ2-3
CDR3aa: CASSSLRDSAGTDTQYF

v_gene: TRBV2
j_gene: TRBJ1-1
CDR3aa: CASSRNTEAFF

v_gene: TRBV6-5
j_gene: TRBJ2-1
CDR3aa: CASSYSVARTNEQFF

v_gene: TRBV9
j_gene: TRBJ1-2
CDR3aa: CASSVRGQETPFPNYGYTF

v_gene: TRBV9
j_gene: TRBJ1-2
CDR3aa: CASSPHTGYGYTF

v_gene: TRBV18
j_gene: TRBJ1-5
CDR3aa: CASSPGHRDQPQHF

v_gene: TRBV6-1
j_gene: TRBJ1-1
CDR3aa: CASSDLQGSGPVNTEAFF

v_gene: TRBV6-1
j_gene: TRBJ2-5
CDR3aa: CASRNGGAGETQYF

v_gene: TRBV6-5
j_gene: TRBJ1-1
CDR3aa: CASSLNQQGYEAFF

v_gene: TRBV6-5
j_gene: TRBJ1-1
CDR3aa: CASSPGRYTEAFF

v_gene: TRBV6-5
j_gene: TRBJ2-1
CDR3aa: CASSSLAGGYNEQFF

v_gene: TRBV27
j_gene: TRBJ1-1
CDR3aa: CASSLTTGSGTEAFF

v_gene: TRBV5-1
j_gene: TRBJ1-1
CDR3aa: CASSSDLTGVNTEAFF

v_gene: TRBV5-1
j_gene: TRBJ1-5
CDR3aa: CASSLLAGGDQPQHF

v_gene: TRBV5-1
j_gene: TRBJ1-1
CDR3aa: CASSDRGTEAFF

v_gene: TRBV2
j_gene: TRBJ2-5
CDR3aa: CASSRIRTATETQYF

v_gene: TRBV25-1
j_gene: TRBJ2-5
CDR3aa: CASRTSSGGLQETQYF

v_gene: TRBV11-3
j_gene: TRBJ2-7
CDR3aa: CASSRGDYEQYF

v_gene: TRBV15
j_gene: TRBJ2-6
CDR3aa: CATSRSRSGANVLTF

v_gene: TRBV10-3
j_gene: TRBJ2-7
CDR3aa: CAITLDGTYEQYF

v_gene: TRBV7-8
j_gene: TRBJ1-1
CDR3aa: CASSLVGGGNTEAFF

v_gene: TRBV6-5
j_gene: TRBJ2-2
CDR3aa: CASRRTGGTGELFF

v_gene: TRBV21-1
j_gene: TRBJ1-3
CDR3aa: CASSRPTGEGNTIYF

v_gene: TRBV7-9
j_gene: TRBJ1-1
CDR3aa: CAVRQDGNTEAFF

v_gene: TRBV19
j_gene: TRBJ2-3
CDR3aa: CASSIRTITSTDTQYF

v_gene: TRBV4-3
j_gene: TRBJ2-1
CDR3aa: CASSQGYADYNEQFF

v_gene: TRBV19
j_gene: TRBJ1-5
CDR3aa: CASSIAGNQPQHF

v_gene: TRBV18
j_gene: TRBJ2-5
CDR3aa: CASSPRAGGPEETQYF

v_gene: TRBV5-3
j_gene: TRBJ2-7
CDR3aa: CARSFVGRGISSGLYEQYF

v_gene: TRBV6-5
j_gene: TRBJ2-2
CDR3aa: CASNSGVGELFF

v_gene: TRBV18
j_gene: TRBJ2-7
CDR3aa: CASSPTRGTGYTYEQYF

v_gene: TRBV28
j_gene: TRBJ2-5
CDR3aa: CASSLDRGETQYF

v_gene: TRBV7-2
j_gene: TRBJ1-2
CDR3aa: CASSLFIGYTF

v_gene: TRBV12-5
j_gene: TRBJ2-2
CDR3aa: CASGLGPQGRGTGELFF